Shown below are 5 T cell receptor beta chains from a single sample sequenced in a study of blood T cell repertoires in COVID-19. Repertoires were generated with immunoSEQ multiplex PCR, while TCRdb's copy carries only in-frame clones and drops some. The sample contains 250,000 to 300,000 clones, 70% to 90% of which appear only once. Sequencing was carried out using PBMCs or T cells enriched from blood (not recorded which). Receptor source: a woman aged 30 to 39 who had recovered from COVID-19.

V and J are TRBV19 and TRBJ2-3; 9 bases are a match to TRBD1. Germline V gives CDR1 LNHDA, CDR2 SQIVND (reference sequence). Trimming took 4 bases from V and 5 from J; bases not matched to a gene: 4. CDR3 length: 14 residues. CDR3 bases: TGTGCCAGTAGTACTCAGGGACAGGGAGATACGCAGTATTTT. Translating it yields CASSTQGQGDTQYF. Complete variable domain (other parts from reference TRBV19 and TRBJ2-3): DGGITQSPKYLFRKEGQNVTLSCEQNLNHDAMYWYRQDPGQGLRLIYYSQIVNDFQKGDIAEGYSVSREKKESFPLTVTSAQKNPTAFYLCASSTQGQGDTQYFGPGTRLTVL.

The chain recombines TRBV5-1 with TRBJ1-2; the match to TRBD1 covers 9 bases. The germline CDR1 and CDR2 sequences are SGHRS and YFSETQ. V trimming: 6 bases; J trimming: 5 bases; junction bases outside the gene matches: 14. This CDR3 has 16 residues. The CDR3 here is CASNSPDGTGKYGYTF. The CDR3 region has the DNA TGCGCCAGCAACTCCCCGGACGGGACAGGGAAGTATGGCTACACCTTC.

The gene calls are TRBV4-2 and TRBJ1-1, with D unclear. The CDR3 is 15 residues long. V gave up 0 bases and J gave up 2 bases, with 10 bases separating them. CDR1 and CDR2 (germline): LGHNA, YNFKEQ. This CDR3 is CASSQDLFGNTEAFF. CDR3 sequence (DNA): TGTGCCAGCAGCCAAGATCTCTTCGGTAACACTGAAGCTTTCTTT.

The rearrangement uses TRBV19 and TRBJ1-1; D is perhaps TRBD1 (6 bases). The CDR3 runs 15 residues. Trimming pared 7 bases from V and 3 bases from J, leaving 18 bases between. Germline V gene sequence: CDR1 LNHDA, CDR2 SQIVND (reference sequence). The CDR3 here is CASTINGGLDTEAFF. Written as DNA, the CDR3 is TGTGCCAGTACCATTAATGGGGGCTTGGACACTGAAGCTTTCTTT. The entire variable domain, with the rest obtained from reference TRBV19 and TRBJ1-1, is as follows: DGGITQSPKYLFRKEGQNVTLSCEQNLNHDAMYWYRQDPGQGLRLIYYSQIVNDFQKGDIAEGYSVSREKKESFPLTVTSAQKNPTAFYLCASTINGGLDTEAFFGQGTRLTVV.

The rearrangement uses TRBV7-9 and TRBJ2-2; 9 nucleotides line up with TRBD2. The CDR3 has 14 amino acids. CDR1 is SEHNR, CDR2 FQNEAQ, per germline (reference sequence). V trimming: 5 bases; J trimming: 4 bases; junction bases outside the gene matches: 2. The CDR3 reads CASSSSGGTGELFF. CDR3 coding DNA: TGTGCCAGCAGCAGTAGCGGGGGCACCGGGGAGCTGTTTTTT.